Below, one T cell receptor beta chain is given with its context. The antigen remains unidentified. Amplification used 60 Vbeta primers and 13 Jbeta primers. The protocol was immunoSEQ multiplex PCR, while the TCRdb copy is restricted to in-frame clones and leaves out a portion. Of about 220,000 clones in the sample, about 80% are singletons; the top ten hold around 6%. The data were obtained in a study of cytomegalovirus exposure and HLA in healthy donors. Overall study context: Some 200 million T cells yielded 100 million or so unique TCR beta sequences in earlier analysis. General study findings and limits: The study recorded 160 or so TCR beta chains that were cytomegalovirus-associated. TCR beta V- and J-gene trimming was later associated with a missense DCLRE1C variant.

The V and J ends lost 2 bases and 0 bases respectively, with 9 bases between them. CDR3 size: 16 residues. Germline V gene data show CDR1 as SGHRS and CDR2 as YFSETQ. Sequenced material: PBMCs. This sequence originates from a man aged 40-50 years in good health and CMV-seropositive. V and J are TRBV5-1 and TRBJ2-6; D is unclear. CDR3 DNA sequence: TGCGCCAGCAGCTTCCCTTCCGGCTCTGGGGCCAACGTCCTGACTTTC. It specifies CASSFPSGSGANVLTF.